The 27 T cell receptor beta chains reported below all come from one sample, sequenced in a study of cytomegalovirus exposure and HLA in healthy donors. In the PCR, 60 Vbeta and 13 Jbeta primers were used. Libraries were prepared by immunoSEQ multiplex PCR; TCRdb keeps only in-frame clonotypes and omits some of them. The table has roughly 110,000 clones, around 76% seen once. Sequencing was carried out using PBMCs. These receptors all stem from a man younger than 40 in good health and CMV-seropositive.

The chain's CDR3 is CASSWRASYEQYF. CDR3 coding DNA: TGTGCCAGCAGCTGGCGGGCCTCCTACGAGCAGTACTTC. J is TRBJ2-7 and V is TRBV9; tentative D call: TRBD2 (5 bases). The CDR3 covers 13 residues. Germline V CDR1 and CDR2: SGDLS, YYNGEE. Trimming cost V 4 bases and J 0 bases, with 8 bases left between them.

The chain combines TRBV6-1 with TRBJ1-2; D is uncertain. The CDR3 spans 14 residues. Trimming took 0 bases from V and 2 from J, leaving 7 bases between them. CDR1 is MNHNS, CDR2 SASEGT, per germline. CDR3 sequence: CASSEAWQNYGYTF. For the CDR3, the DNA is TGTGCCAGCAGTGAAGCCTGGCAGAACTATGGCTACACCTTC.

The chain couples TRBV6-4 to TRBJ1-3; D is unclear. V lost 5 bases and J lost 2, with 13 bases in between. The CDR3 consists of 15 residues. Germline CDR1 and CDR2: MRHNA and SNTAGT. CDR3: CASSPLVLPGNTIYF. As DNA, the CDR3 is TGTGCCAGCAGTCCCTTAGTACTACCTGGAAACACCATATATTTT.

The sample holds one count of this clone. Here the CDR3 reads CASSLAFGQLANYGYTF. The CDR3 DNA reads as TGTGCCAGCAGCTTGGCATTCGGACAGCTAGCTAACTATGGCTACACCTTC. The chain couples TRBV5-4 to TRBJ1-2; TRBD1 might be the D (6 bases). Germline V lookup: CDR1 SGHNT, CDR2 YYREEE (reference sequence). The V gene lost 0 bases and the J gene lost 0 bases, with 15 bases spanning the gap. CDR3 size: 17 residues.

V and J are TRBV6-1 and TRBJ2-7; a possible D gene is TRBD1 (6 bases). The CDR3 sequence is 13 residues long. Germline V gives CDR1 MNHNS, CDR2 SASEGT. V dropped 8 bases and J dropped 1 base, with 12 bases sitting between them. DNA for the CDR3: TGTGCCAGCGATCGAGGACAGTCCTACGAGCAGTACTTC. Translated, it gives CASDRGQSYEQYF.

The rearrangement uses TRBV6-5 and TRBJ1-2; 9 bases line up with TRBD1. CDR3 length equals 13 residues. Germline V gene data show CDR1 as MNHEY and CDR2 as SVGAGI. After removal of 6 bases from V and 7 bases from J, the junction contained 6 bases not matched to a gene. The chain's CDR3 is CASRIQGASGYTF. For the CDR3, the DNA is TGTGCCAGCAGGATACAGGGGGCAAGTGGCTACACCTTC.

This sequence joins TRBV11-3 and TRBJ2-5; D gene uncertain. The J call could be wrong; TRBJ2-7 is a better fit for the DNA end. The CDR3 is 14 amino acids. Germline CDR1 and CDR2: SGHNT and YENEEA. This chain's CDR3 is CASSSILRFYEQYF. DNA for the CDR3: TGTGCCAGCAGTTCGATTTTACGATTCTACGAGCAGTACTTC.

This clone was observed a single time. V gene TRBV11-2 combines with J gene TRBJ1-2; D possibly corresponds to TRBD1 (6 bases). Germline V gene sequence: CDR1 SGHAT, CDR2 FQNNGV. Trimming took 0 bases from V and 6 from J, leaving 20 bases between them. CDR3 size: 17 residues. CDR3 nucleotide sequence: TGTGCCAGCAGCTTAGATCATTACGGGGGGCAGGGCCATGGCTACACCTTC. It yields the protein CASSLDHYGGQGHGYTF. Complete variable domain (other parts from reference TRBV11-2 and TRBJ1-2): EAGVAQSPRYKIIEKRQSVAFWCNPISGHATLYWYQQILGQGPKLLIQFQNNGVVDDSQLPKDRFSAERLKGVDSTLKIQPAKLEDSAVYLCASSLDHYGGQGHGYTFGSGTRLTVV.

The table lists this clone with a count of one. J is TRBJ1-1 and V is TRBV10-3; tentative D call: TRBD1 (6 bases). V dropped 6 bases and J dropped 8 bases, with 13 bases sitting between them. This CDR3 is 12 amino acids long. Germline V gives CDR1 ENHRY, CDR2 SYGVKD. The CDR3 sequence: CAISPDRMEAFF. DNA of the CDR3: TGTGCCATCAGCCCCGACAGGATGGAAGCTTTCTTT.

This clone came up a few times. This CDR3 is CASSYRGGAGELFF. CDR3 nucleotide sequence: TGTGCCAGTAGTTACCGGGGGGGGGCCGGGGAGCTGTTTTTT. V and J are TRBV19 and TRBJ2-2; 8 bases match TRBD2. Germline CDR1 and CDR2: LNHDA and SQIVND (reference sequence). The CDR3 length is 14 residues. The V gene end was trimmed by 5 bases and the J gene end by 6 bases; junction bases not matched to a gene: 5. Combining the CDR3 with reference TRBV19 and TRBJ2-2 gives the whole variable domain DGGITQSPKYLFRKEGQNVTLSCEQNLNHDAMYWYRQDPGQGLRLIYYSQIVNDFQKGDIAEGYSVSREKKESFPLTVTSAQKNPTAFYLCASSYRGGAGELFFGEGSRLTVL.

This clone has a handful of counts. The chain employs TRBV9 and TRBJ2-3, with D maybe TRBD1 (6 bases). Germline CDR1 and CDR2: SGDLS and YYNGEE. The CDR3 spans 14 residues. V dropped 4 bases and J dropped 6 bases, with 15 bases sitting between them. The CDR3 DNA sequence: TGTGCCAGCAGCCAACGGACAGCTATTGATACGCAGTATTTT. Translation: CASSQRTAIDTQYF.

The V and J genes are TRBV30 and TRBJ2-5; the D gene is possibly TRBD1 (6 bases). Germline-derived CDR1 and CDR2 are GTSNPN and SVGIG (reference sequence). The CDR3 has 11 residues. V lost 6 bases to trimming and J lost 4 bases, with 9 bases between them. CDR3 in amino acids: CACQGRETQYF. CDR3 DNA: TGTGCCTGTCAGGGGAGAGAGACCCAGTACTTC.

This chain joins TRBV10-1 and TRBJ2-1; TRBD1 aligns across 8 bases. The J segment lost 7 bases and the V segment lost 7 bases, leaving 6 bases of the junction unmatched. CDR1 is WNHNN and CDR2 is SYGVQD in the germline V gene (reference sequence). The CDR3 is made up of 13 amino acids. In DNA, the CDR3 is TGCGCCAGCAAAGGTGGACAGGGTAATGAGCAGTTCTTC. Translation: CASKGGQGNEQFF.

This rearrangement joins TRBV6-5 to TRBJ2-7; no definite D call. V was trimmed by 2 bases and J by 0 bases, leaving 8 bases between them. CDR1 and CDR2 (germline): MNHEY, SVGAGI. The length of the CDR3 is 14 residues. CDR3 in amino acids: CASSYRDDSYEQYF. CDR3 nucleotides: TGTGCCAGCAGTTACAGAGATGACTCCTACGAGCAGTACTTC.

CDR3: CASSFQLAGGLGRTDTQYF. CDR3 coding DNA: TGTGCCAGCAGCTTCCAACTAGCGGGGGGGCTGGGACGCACAGATACGCAGTATTTT. The chain employs TRBV7-2 and TRBJ2-3; 13 bases are a match to TRBD2. The CDR3 length is 19 residues. V lost 3 bases, J lost 1 base, and 10 bases stayed unmatched. The germline CDR1 and CDR2 sequences are SGHTA and FQGNSA.

The chain joins TRBV5-1 to TRBJ1-1, with D possibly matching TRBD1 (6 bases). Trimming removed 4 bases from V and 0 bases from J, with 13 bases in between. CDR3 size: 15 residues. Germline V CDR1 and CDR2: SGHRS, YFSETQ. The CDR3 bases are TGCGCCAGCAGCCTGGGACACCAAATGAACACTGAAGCTTTCTTT. It is translated as CASSLGHQMNTEAFF.

This rearrangement joins TRBV9 to TRBJ2-5, with 9 bases lining up with TRBD2. V dropped 1 base and J dropped 2; count of bases not matched to a gene: 9. Germline V lookup: CDR1 SGDLS, CDR2 YYNGEE. This CDR3 is built from 17 residues. CDR3 coding DNA: TGTGCCAGCAGCGTAATCTCTAGCGGGGCAGGACAAGAGACCCAGTACTTC. Amino acid sequence: CASSVISSGAGQETQYF.

This chain connects TRBV6-5 to TRBJ2-1; 11 bases fit TRBD1. The trim removed 5 bases at V and 2 bases at J, leaving 2 bases unmatched. Germline CDR1 MNHEY, CDR2 SVGAGI. The CDR3 has 15 residues. CDR3 coding DNA: TGTGCCAGCAGTGGGACAGGGGGAACCTACAATGAGCAGTTCTTC. This codes for CASSGTGGTYNEQFF.

This clone was seen a single time. The chain employs TRBV30 and TRBJ1-1, with no clear D. The CDR3 spans 14 residues. The V end was cut by 0 bases, the J end by 11 bases, with 19 bases between. Looked up from germline, CDR1 is GTSNPN and CDR2 is SVGIG (reference sequence). The CDR3 DNA is TGTGCCTGGAGTGTACCAGGACTGCCCCAGAGGGCTTTCTTT. It translates to CAWSVPGLPQRAFF.

The table lists this clone with a count of one. V usage is TRBV11-2 and J usage is TRBJ1-1; D gene ambiguous. Germline assignment: CDR1 SGHAT and CDR2 FQNNGV. Between the trimmed V and J ends, which lost 1 base and 1 base, there was a span of 10 bases. This CDR3 is 15 amino acids long. The DNA of the CDR3 is TGTGCCAGCAGCTTAGGCCCACCGGGGAACACTGAAGCTTTCTTT. It translates to CASSLGPPGNTEAFF.

With regard to this clone: Germline and junction disagree at one end, which may indicate a read error. The chain couples TRBV6-1 to TRBJ2-6; weak D call: TRBD1 (5 bases). There are 14 residues in the CDR3. Germline V CDR1 and CDR2: MNHNS, SASEGT. CDR3 protein: CASIREPGANGLTF. The CDR3 DNA sequence: TGTGCCAGCATAAGGGAACCTGGGGCCAACGGCCTGACTTTC.

The CDR3 loop is CASSLYGGATDTQYF. CDR3 DNA: TGTGCCAGCAGCTTGTACGGGGGGGCCACAGATACGCAGTATTTT. This chain connects TRBV5-4 to TRBJ2-3; 8 bases align to TRBD2. Trimming cost V 1 base and J 2 bases; bases outside gene matches: 3. The CDR3 totals 15 residues. Per germline, CDR1 SGHNT and CDR2 YYREEE (reference sequence).

This sequence joins TRBV18 and TRBJ1-4; D might be TRBD1 (5 bases). Trimming left V 5 bases short and J 5 bases short, with 12 bases between. Germline loops: CDR1 KGHSH, CDR2 LQKENI. This CDR3 contains 14 residues. The CDR3 protein is CASSGQGANEKLFF. The CDR3 DNA reads TGTGCCAGCTCAGGACAAGGGGCGAATGAAAAACTGTTTTTT. Variable domain in full (rest from reference TRBV18 and TRBJ1-4): NAGVMQNPRHLVRRRGQEARLRCSPMKGHSHVYWYRQLPEEGLKFMVYLQKENIIDESGMPKERFSAEFPKEGPSILRIQQVVRGDSAAYFCASSGQGANEKLFFGSGTQLSVL.

The chain is built from TRBV6-1 and TRBJ2-5; 8 nucleotides line up with TRBD1. Judging by the DNA end, TRBJ2-7 fits better; the J call may be wrong. Germline V gene data show CDR1 as MNHNS and CDR2 as SASEGT. CDR3 length: 14 amino acids. The CDR3 spells CASSEGTGLYEQYF. DNA for the CDR3: TGTGCCAGCAGTGAAGGGACAGGGCTCTACGAGCAGTACTTC.

This clone showed up just once. The chain couples TRBV9 to TRBJ2-7; the match to TRBD1 covers 8 bases. This CDR3 is 14 amino acids long. After removal of 4 bases from V and 2 bases from J, the junction contained 5 bases not matched to a gene. Germline V gene sequence: CDR1 SGDLS, CDR2 YYNGEE. CDR3 coding DNA: TGTGCCAGCAGCTTCCCGACAGGGGCCTACGAGCAGTACTTC. This encodes CASSFPTGAYEQYF.

This chain uses TRBV10-3 with TRBJ2-3, with D perhaps matching TRBD1 (6 bases). In germline, CDR1 is ENHRY, CDR2 SYGVKD. This CDR3 has 14 amino acids. The germline V and J ends were trimmed by 4 bases and 4 bases, with 12 bases remaining between them. Written as DNA, the CDR3 is TGTGCCATCAGTGGTGACAGGCGCCCAGATACGCAGTATTTT. Translation gives CAISGDRRPDTQYF.

This chain links TRBV4-1 with TRBJ1-4, with TRBD1 matching over 9 bases. The CDR3 covers 16 residues. Trimming removed 4 bases from V and 3 bases from J; junction bases left unmatched: 6. Germline loops: CDR1 MGHRA, CDR2 YSYEKL. CDR3 residues: CASSRSDRGANEKLFF. Written as DNA, the CDR3 is TGCGCCAGCAGCCGTTCGGACAGGGGAGCTAATGAAAAACTGTTTTTT.